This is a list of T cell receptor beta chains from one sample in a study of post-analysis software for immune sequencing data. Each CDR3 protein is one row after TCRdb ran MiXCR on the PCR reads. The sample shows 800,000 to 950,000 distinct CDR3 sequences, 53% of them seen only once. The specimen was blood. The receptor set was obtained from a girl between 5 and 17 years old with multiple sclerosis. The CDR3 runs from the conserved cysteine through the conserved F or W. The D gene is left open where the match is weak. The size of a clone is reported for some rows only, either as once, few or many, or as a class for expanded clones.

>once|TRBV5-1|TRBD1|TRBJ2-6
CASSQTGGSGANVLTF
TGCGCCAGCAGCCAGACAGGGGGATCCGGGGCCAACGTCCTGACTTTC
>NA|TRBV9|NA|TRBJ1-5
CASSPSQLNQPQHF
TGTGCCAGCAGCCCTTCTCAGCTCAATCAGCCCCAGCATTTT
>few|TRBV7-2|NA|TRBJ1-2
CASSYHRSSNYGYTF
TGTGCCAGCAGTTATCACAGGAGTTCTAACTATGGCTACACCTTC
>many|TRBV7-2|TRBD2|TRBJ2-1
CASSPVGTNNEQFF
TGTGCCAGCAGCCCTGTCGGGACTAACAATGAGCAGTTCTTC
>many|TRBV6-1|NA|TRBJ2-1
CASRGVNEQFF
TGTGCCAGCAGAGGGGTAAATGAGCAGTTCTTC
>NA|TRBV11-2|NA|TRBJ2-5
CASSFAPSQETQYF
TGTGCCAGCAGTTTTGCGCCTAGCCAAGAGACCCAGTACTTC
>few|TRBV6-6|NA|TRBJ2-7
CASSYLEPYEQYF
TGTGCCAGCAGTTACTTAGAGCCCTACGAGCAGTACTTC
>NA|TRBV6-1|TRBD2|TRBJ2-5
CASRDQGLAGGETQYF
TGTGCCAGCAGGGACCAGGGACTAGCGGGAGGGGAGACCCAGTACTTC
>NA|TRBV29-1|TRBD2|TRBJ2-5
CSLRGTSGQETQYF
TGCAGCCTAAGAGGGACTAGCGGGCAAGAGACCCAGTACTTC
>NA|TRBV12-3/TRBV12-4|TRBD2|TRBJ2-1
CASRGTSGIYNEQFF
TGTGCCAGCAGAGGGACTAGCGGAATATACAATGAGCAGTTCTTC
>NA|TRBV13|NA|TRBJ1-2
CASSLAGVDYGYTF
TGTGCCAGCAGCTTAGCAGGGGTGGACTATGGCTACACCTTC
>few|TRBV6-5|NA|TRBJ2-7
CASRWGANSYEQYF
TGTGCCAGCAGGTGGGGGGCTAACTCCTACGAGCAGTACTTC
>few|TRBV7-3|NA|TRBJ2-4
CASSLVGGGNIQYF
TGTGCCAGCAGCTTAGTTGGAGGGGGAAACATTCAGTACTTC
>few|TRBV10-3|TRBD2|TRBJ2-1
CAISESGGGADEQFF
TGTGCCATCAGTGAGTCGGGCGGGGGGGCCGATGAGCAGTTCTTC
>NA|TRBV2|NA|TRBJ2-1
CASSETTSLLARSGDEQFF
TGTGCCAGCAGTGAAACGACTAGTTTGCTCGCAAGGAGCGGAGATGAGCAGTTCTTC
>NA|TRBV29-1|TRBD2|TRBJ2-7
CSGSGLAGQGTYEQYF
TGCAGCGGAAGCGGACTAGCGGGACAGGGGACCTACGAGCAGTACTTC
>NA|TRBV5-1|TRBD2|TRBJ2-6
CASSPQRGPPFSGANVLTF
TGCGCCAGCAGCCCCCAGCGGGGCCCGCCTTTCTCTGGGGCCAACGTCCTGACTTTC
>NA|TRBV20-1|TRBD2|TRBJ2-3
CSARGLRGRAGPDTQYF
TGCAGTGCCAGAGGATTACGCGGGAGGGCCGGGCCAGATACGCAGTATTTT
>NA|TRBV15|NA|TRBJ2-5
CATSSPFGGEETQYF
TGTGCCACCAGCTCCCCTTTCGGCGGGGAGGAGACCCAGTACTTC
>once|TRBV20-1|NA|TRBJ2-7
CSASLGEPYEQYF
TGCAGTGCTAGTCTAGGGGAACCCTACGAGCAGTACTTC
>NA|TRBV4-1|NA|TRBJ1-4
CASRVSGTVNEKLFF
TGCGCCAGCAGGGTAAGCGGGACGGTCAATGAAAAACTGTTTTTT
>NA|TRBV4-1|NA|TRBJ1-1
CASSGSGFMNTEAFF
TGCGCCAGCAGCGGGAGTGGATTCATGAACACTGAAGCTTTCTTT
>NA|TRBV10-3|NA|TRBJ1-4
CAISRGGAANEKLFF
TGTGCCATCAGCAGAGGGGGGGCGGCTAATGAAAAACTGTTTTTT
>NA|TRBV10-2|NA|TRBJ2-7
CASSGTTAFYEQYF
TGCGCCAGCAGTGGAACGACAGCCTTCTACGAGCAGTACTTC
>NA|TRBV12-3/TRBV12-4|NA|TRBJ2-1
CASSLAGNPYNEQFF
TGTGCCAGCAGTTTAGCTGGGAACCCCTACAATGAGCAGTTCTTC
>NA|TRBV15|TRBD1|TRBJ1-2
CATSRDGQGIHGYTF
TGTGCCACCAGCAGGGATGGACAGGGGATACATGGCTACACCTTC
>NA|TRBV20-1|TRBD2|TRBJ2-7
CSASGPLSGASYEQYF
TGCAGTGCTAGCGGCCCCCTTAGCGGGGCGTCCTACGAGCAGTACTTC
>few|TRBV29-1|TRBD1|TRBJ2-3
CSVILGQGIASTDTQYF
TGCAGCGTGATCCTGGGACAGGGCATCGCAAGCACAGATACGCAGTATTTT
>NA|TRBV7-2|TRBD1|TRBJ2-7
CASSTQGRLSYEQYF
TGTGCCAGCAGCACACAGGGGCGCCTTTCCTACGAGCAGTACTTC
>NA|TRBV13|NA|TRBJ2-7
CASSLMFHEQYF
TGTGCCAGCAGCTTAATGTTCCACGAGCAGTACTTC
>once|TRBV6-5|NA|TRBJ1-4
CASSYSRYSDEKLFF
TGTGCCAGCAGTTACTCGAGATACTCGGATGAAAAACTGTTTTTT
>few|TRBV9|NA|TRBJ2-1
CASSIGPLRGGNEQFF
TGTGCCAGCAGCATTGGACCCCTCAGAGGAGGAAATGAGCAGTTCTTC
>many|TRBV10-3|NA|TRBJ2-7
CAISEDYEQYF
TGTGCCATCAGTGAAGACTACGAGCAGTACTTC
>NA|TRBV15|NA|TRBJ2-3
CATSRVLGVDTQYF
TGTGCCACCAGCAGAGTACTAGGAGTAGATACGCAGTATTTT
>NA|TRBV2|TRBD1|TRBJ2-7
CASRADRGSYNEQYF
TGTGCCAGCAGGGCCGACAGGGGTTCCTACAATGAGCAGTACTTC
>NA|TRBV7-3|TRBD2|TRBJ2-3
CASSARGDLTDTQYF
TGTGCCAGCAGCGCACGGGGGGACCTCACAGATACGCAGTATTTT
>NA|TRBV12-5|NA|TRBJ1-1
CASGVRSTEAFF
TGTGCGTCAGGTGTAAGGAGCACTGAAGCTTTCTTT
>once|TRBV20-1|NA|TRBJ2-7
CSARDLKDGEHEQYF
TGCAGTGCTAGAGACCTTAAGGACGGCGAACACGAGCAGTACTTC
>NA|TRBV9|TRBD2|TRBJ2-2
CASSPSRGRTGELFF
TGTGCCAGCAGTCCCAGCCGCGGGAGAACCGGGGAGCTGTTTTTT
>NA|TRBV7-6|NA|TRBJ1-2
CASSLEAYSVIGYGYTF
TGTGCCAGCAGCCTGGAAGCATATTCGGTGATAGGGTATGGCTACACCTTC
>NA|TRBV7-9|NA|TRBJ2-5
CASSKQGQETQYF
TGTGCCAGCAGTAAACAGGGCCAAGAGACCCAGTACTTC
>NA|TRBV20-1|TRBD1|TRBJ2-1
CSASDRKIYNEQFF
TGCAGTGCTTCGGACAGGAAGATTTACAATGAGCAGTTCTTC
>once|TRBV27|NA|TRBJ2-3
CASSPPPGRDRGPDTQYF
TGTGCCAGCAGTCCCCCCCCGGGGCGGGACCGAGGACCAGATACGCAGTATTTT
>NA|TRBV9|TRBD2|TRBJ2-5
CASSGLPAGGWETQYF
TGTGCCAGCAGCGGCCTACCAGCGGGAGGTTGGGAGACCCAGTACTTC
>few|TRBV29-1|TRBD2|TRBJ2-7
CSVGTSGRAEQYF
TGCAGCGTCGGGACTAGCGGGAGGGCCGAGCAGTACTTC
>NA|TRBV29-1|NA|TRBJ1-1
CSVVVRSLNTEAFF
TGCAGCGTTGTCGTCAGGAGTTTGAACACTGAAGCTTTCTTT
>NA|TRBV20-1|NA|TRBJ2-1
CSAELGSSYNEQFF
TGCAGTGCCGAGTTGGGGAGCTCCTACAATGAGCAGTTCTTC
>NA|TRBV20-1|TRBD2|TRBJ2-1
CSAREASGVSNEQFF
TGCAGTGCTAGAGAGGCTAGCGGGGTCTCCAATGAGCAGTTCTTC
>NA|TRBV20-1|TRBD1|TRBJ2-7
CSARDRGQLPYEQYF
TGCAGTGCTAGAGACAGGGGACAGCTTCCCTACGAGCAGTACTTC
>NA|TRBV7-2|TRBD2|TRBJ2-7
CASSTASGLSYEQYF
TGTGCCAGCAGCACCGCTAGCGGTCTCTCCTACGAGCAGTACTTC
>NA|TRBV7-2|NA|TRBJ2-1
CASSLVRLGYNEQFF
TGTGCCAGCAGCTTAGTGAGGCTCGGGTACAATGAGCAGTTCTTC
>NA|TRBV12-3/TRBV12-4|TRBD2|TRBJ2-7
CASSPGGASYEQYF
TGTGCCAGCAGCCCCGGGGGGGCTAGCTACGAGCAGTACTTC
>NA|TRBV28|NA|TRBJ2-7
CASTSSLARSYEQYF
TGTGCCAGCACCTCATCGCTAGCGCGATCCTACGAGCAGTACTTC
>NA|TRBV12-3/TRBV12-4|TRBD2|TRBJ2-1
CASSLPGLAGGQQQFF
TGTGCCAGCAGTTTACCGGGACTAGCGGGGGGCCAACAGCAGTTCTTC